This TCR beta chain comes out of a study of T-cell reconstitution after alpha-beta-depleted transplantation in children. Trimming left V 0 bases short and J 9 bases short, with 15 bases between. Germline CDR1 reads KGHSH; CDR2 reads LQKENI. The length of the CDR3 is 15 residues. Study-level points and caveats: From newly produced T cells came most of the T-cell counts and diversity one year after transplant. Surviving recipient T cells and thymic progenitors accounted for the high day-60 TCRbeta diversity observed in some patients.

Using unique molecular identifiers, the investigators prepared the TCRbeta library. TCRdb re-derived calls from the PCR reads in MiXCR, one entry per CDR3 protein. The table records fewer than 350,000 distinct CDR3 sequences, roughly 11% of them present only once. This clonotype turned up a few times. What it binds is not known. The origin of this receptor is a male patient between 2 and 10 years old who had a stem cell transplant for chronic granulomatous disease, so the T cells may come from the graft donor. The chain carries TRBV18 and TRBJ2-1; D unresolved. The input for sequencing was peripheral blood, taken 180 days after TCRalphabeta/CD19-depleted stem cell transplant. In DNA form, the CDR3 reads TGTGCCAGCTCACCACCGGGCAGAGCAGACGTTGAGCAGTTCTTC. This translates into CASSPPGRADVEQFF.